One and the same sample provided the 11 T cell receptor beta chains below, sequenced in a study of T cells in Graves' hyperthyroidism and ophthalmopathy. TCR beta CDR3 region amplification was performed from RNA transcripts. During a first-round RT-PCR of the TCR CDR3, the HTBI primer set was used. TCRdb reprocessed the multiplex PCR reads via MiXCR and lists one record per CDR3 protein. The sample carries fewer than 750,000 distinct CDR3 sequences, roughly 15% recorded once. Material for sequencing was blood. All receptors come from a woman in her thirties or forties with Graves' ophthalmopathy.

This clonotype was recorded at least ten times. Here the CDR3 reads CASSRLEGSEWETQYF. CDR3 sequence (DNA): TGTGCCAGCAGCCGGTTAGAGGGGAGTGAATGGGAGACCCAGTACTTC. The chain couples TRBV12-3 or TRBV12-4 to TRBJ2-5; either TRBD1 or TRBD2 may supply D (5 bases each). This CDR3 is 16 amino acids long. V was clipped by 6 bases and J by 5 bases, with 22 bases between them.

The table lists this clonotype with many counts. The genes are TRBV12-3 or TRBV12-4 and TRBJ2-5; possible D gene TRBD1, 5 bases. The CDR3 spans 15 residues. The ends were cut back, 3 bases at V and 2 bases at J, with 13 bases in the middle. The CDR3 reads CASSFPSAGQETQYF. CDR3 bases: TGTGCCAGCAGTTTCCCCTCGGCAGGGCAAGAGACCCAGTACTTC.

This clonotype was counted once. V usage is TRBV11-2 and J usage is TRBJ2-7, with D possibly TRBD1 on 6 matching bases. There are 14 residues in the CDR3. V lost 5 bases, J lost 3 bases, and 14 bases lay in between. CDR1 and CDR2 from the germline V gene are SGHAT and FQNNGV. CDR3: CASSHFPDSYEQYF. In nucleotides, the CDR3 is TGTGCCAGCAGCCACTTTCCGGACAGCTACGAGCAGTACTTC.

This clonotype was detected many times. The CDR3 DNA reads TGTGCCAGCAGTTCCCGAGGGGTGTCAGGGGACACTGAAGCTTTCTTT. Its translation is CASSSRGVSGDTEAFF. The J gene is TRBJ1-1, the V gene TRBV6-5; the D gene is possibly TRBD1 (6 bases). CDR3 length: 16 residues. Germline values: CDR1 MNHEY, CDR2 SVGAGI. Trimming pared 4 bases from V and 3 bases from J, leaving 18 bases between.

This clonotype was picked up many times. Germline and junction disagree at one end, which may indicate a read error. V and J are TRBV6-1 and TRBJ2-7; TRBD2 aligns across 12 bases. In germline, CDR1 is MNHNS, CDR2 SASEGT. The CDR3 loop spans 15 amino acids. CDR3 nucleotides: TGTGCCAGCAGGGAAGCTAGCGGGAGGGCCTACGAGCAGTACTTC. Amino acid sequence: CASREASGRAYEQYF.

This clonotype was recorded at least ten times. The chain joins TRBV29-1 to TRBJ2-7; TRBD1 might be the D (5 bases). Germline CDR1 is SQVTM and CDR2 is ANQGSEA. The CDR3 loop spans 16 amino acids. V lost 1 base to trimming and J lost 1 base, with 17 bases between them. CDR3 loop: CSVEGAGIDSSYEQYF. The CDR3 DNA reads TGCAGCGTTGAAGGCGCCGGAATCGACAGTTCCTACGAGCAGTACTTC.

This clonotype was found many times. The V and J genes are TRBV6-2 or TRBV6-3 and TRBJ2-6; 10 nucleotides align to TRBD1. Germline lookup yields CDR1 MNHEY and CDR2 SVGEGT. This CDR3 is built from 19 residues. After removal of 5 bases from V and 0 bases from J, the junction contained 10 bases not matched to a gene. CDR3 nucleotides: TGTGCCAGCAGTAGGGTAGGGGACAGGGGTTTCTCTGGGGCCAACGTCCTGACTTTC. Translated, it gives CASSRVGDRGFSGANVLTF.

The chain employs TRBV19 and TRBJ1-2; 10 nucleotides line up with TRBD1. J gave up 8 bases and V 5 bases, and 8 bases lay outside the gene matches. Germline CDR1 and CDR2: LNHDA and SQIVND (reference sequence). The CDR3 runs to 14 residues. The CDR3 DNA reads TGTGCCAGTAGTCCAGGACAGGGGGTCAGCGGCTACACCTTC. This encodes CASSPGQGVSGYTF.

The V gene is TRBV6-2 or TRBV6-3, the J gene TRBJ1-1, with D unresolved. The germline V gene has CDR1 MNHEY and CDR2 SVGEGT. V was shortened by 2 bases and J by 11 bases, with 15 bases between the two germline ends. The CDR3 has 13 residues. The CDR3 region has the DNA TGTGCCAGCAGTTACGTTGAACGTAGGGCGGCTTTCTTT. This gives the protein CASSYVERRAAFF.

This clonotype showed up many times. The CDR3 is CASSPILGRETQYF. In nucleotides, the CDR3 is TGTGCCAGCAGCCCAATCCTCGGGAGAGAGACCCAGTACTTC. This chain joins TRBV14 and TRBJ2-5; D is possibly TRBD2 (6 bases). V lost 4 bases to trimming and J lost 4 bases, with 13 bases between them. The germline V gene encodes CDR1 SGHDN and CDR2 FVKESK. The CDR3 is 14 residues long.

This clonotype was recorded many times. CDR3: CASSSWTEAFF. In nucleotides, the CDR3 is TGTGCCAGCAGCTCCTGGACTGAAGCTTTCTTT. The gene calls are TRBV7-9 and TRBJ1-1; D gene unclear. The CDR3 totals 11 residues. CDR1 is SEHNR and CDR2 is FQNEAQ in the germline V gene (reference sequence). V was clipped by 4 bases and J by 5 bases, with 5 bases between them.